This entry lists 22 T cell receptor beta chains sequenced from one sample in a study of blood T cell repertoires in COVID-19 (dated by TCRdb to 2018 to 2020). The library was prepared using the immunoSEQ multiplex PCR assay. TCRdb retrieved this table from immuneACCESS and kept in-frame rearrangements only. Not all clones are present; in checked studies, unresolved V genes account for under half, and no reason is known for the remainder. This sample gives some 210,000 clones in total; 80% to 90% of them show up just once. Clones ranked in the top ten supply under 3.5% of the sample. Input material: peripheral blood. The source is a man aged 50 to 59 with active or convalescent COVID-19.

V usage is TRBV6-2 or TRBV6-3 and J usage is TRBJ2-7; TRBD2 aligns across 12 bases. The CDR3 extends over 17 amino acids. Per germline, CDR1 MNHEY and CDR2 SVGEGT. V was clipped by 6 bases and J by 2 bases; unmatched bases: 11. DNA of the CDR3: TGTGCCAGCAGCCGAGGACTAGCGGGGACCTTAACCTACGAGCAGTACTTC. Translation gives CASSRGLAGTLTYEQYF.

This clone has just one count. The V and J genes are TRBV24-1 and TRBJ1-5; D is possibly TRBD1 (5 bases). Germline V gene lookup returns CDR1 KGHDR and CDR2 SFDVKD. Trimming took off 4 bases at V and 0 bases at J, with 12 bases between the two ends. The CDR3 loop spans 16 amino acids. CDR3 in DNA: TGTGCCACCAGTGACCCAACCAGGGATAGCAATCAGCCCCAGCATTTT. Amino acids: CATSDPTRDSNQPQHF.

V usage is TRBV6-5 and J usage is TRBJ1-1; 7 nucleotides line up with TRBD1. Germline V gene data show CDR1 as MNHEY and CDR2 as SVGAGI. This CDR3 contains 13 residues. V shed 5 bases, J shed 4 bases, and the junction held 4 bases outside the gene matches. CDR3 protein: CASSNRGFTEAFF. The CDR3 coding sequence is TGTGCCAGCAGTAACAGGGGATTCACTGAAGCTTTCTTT.

This chain connects TRBV27 to TRBJ1-4; weak D call: TRBD1 (5 bases). The V and J ends lost 6 bases and 9 bases respectively, with 20 bases between them. The CDR3 loop spans 15 amino acids. CDR1 MNHEY and CDR2 SMNVEV come from the germline V gene (reference sequence). The CDR3 reads CASSPAGLGKQKLFF. CDR3 nucleotides: TGTGCCAGCAGCCCTGCGGGGCTAGGAAAACAAAAACTGTTTTTT.

CDR3 protein: CASSIPRGVTDTEAFF. The CDR3 DNA sequence: TGTGCCAGTAGTATCCCCCGGGGGGTAACGGACACTGAAGCTTTCTTT. The chain combines TRBV19 with TRBJ1-1; maybe TRBD1 (5 bases). The CDR3 is 16 amino acids. Trimming took 3 bases from V and 3 from J, leaving 17 bases between them. The germline V gene encodes CDR1 LNHDA and CDR2 SQIVND (reference sequence).

The chain links TRBV24-1 to TRBJ2-3; 8 positions agree with TRBD2. Trimming removed 3 bases from V and 1 base from J; junction bases left unmatched: 5. Germline V CDR1 and CDR2: KGHDR, SFDVKD. The CDR3 is 16 amino acids. The CDR3 protein is CATSDPPTSGTDTQYF. As DNA, the CDR3 is TGTGCCACCAGTGATCCCCCGACTAGCGGCACAGATACGCAGTATTTT.

This clone was observed a handful of times. The chain employs TRBV10-2 and TRBJ1-2, with 9 bases lining up with TRBD1. The CDR3 is 13 amino acids. The V gene's germline CDR1 is WSHSY and CDR2 SAAADI. The trim removed 6 bases at V and 8 bases at J, leaving 7 bases unmatched. CDR3 residues: CASRGTGIDGYTF. CDR3 nucleotide sequence: TGCGCCAGCAGGGGGACAGGGATCGACGGCTACACCTTC.

This sequence joins TRBV9 and TRBJ2-1; no reliable D call. The germline V gene has CDR1 SGDLS and CDR2 YYNGEE. This CDR3 comprises 15 residues. The V and J ends lost 0 bases and 7 bases respectively, with 14 bases between them. In DNA, the CDR3 is TGTGCCAGCAGCGTAGCTATAAGTGATGCGAATGAGCAGTTCTTC. It encodes CASSVAISDANEQFF.

The V and J genes are TRBV5-8 and TRBJ1-1; perhaps TRBD1 as D (5 bases). The V end was cut by 2 bases, the J end by 6 bases, with 17 bases between. Germline-derived CDR1 and CDR2 are SGHTS and YDEGEE. The CDR3 spans 15 residues. The chain's CDR3 is CASSFPRIGEAEAFF. CDR3 coding DNA: TGTGCCAGCAGCTTTCCCAGGATAGGGGAGGCTGAAGCTTTCTTT.

About this clone: Distinct nucleotide sequences in the sample also encode this CDR3. The CDR3 region has the DNA TGCGCCAGCAGCCTAGGACAGGGGATGAACACTGAAGCTTTCTTT. It specifies CASSLGQGMNTEAFF. This rearrangement joins TRBV5-1 to TRBJ1-1; TRBD1 matches 9 bases. V lost 4 bases and J lost 0; bases outside the gene matches: 4. Germline values: CDR1 SGHRS, CDR2 YFSETQ. This CDR3 spans 15 amino acids.

The chain carries TRBV5-1 and TRBJ2-1; TRBD2 agrees at 10 bases. This CDR3 spans 15 amino acids. CDR1 SGHRS and CDR2 YFSETQ come from the germline V gene. Trimming removed 2 bases from V and 6 bases from J; junction bases left unmatched: 5. CDR3 loop: CASSFPQRGGNEQFF. Here the CDR3 DNA reads TGCGCCAGCAGCTTCCCCCAGCGGGGGGGCAATGAGCAGTTCTTC.

CDR3 sequence: CASSGPRVGETQYF. The CDR3 nucleotides read TGTGCCAGCAGTGGCCCGAGGGTGGGAGAGACCCAGTACTTC. The chain is built from TRBV25-1 and TRBJ2-5, with D maybe TRBD2 (5 bases). With 4 bases removed from V and 4 bases from J, the gap between germline ends came to 13 bases. Germline values: CDR1 MGHDK, CDR2 SYGVNS. This CDR3 has 14 amino acids.

The V call is TRBV7-2, the J call TRBJ2-1, with 7 positions matching TRBD2. CDR1 and CDR2 from the germline V gene are SGHTA and FQGNSA. The CDR3 covers 15 residues. The V and J ends lost 5 bases and 0 bases, in that order; junction bases with no gene match: 4. CDR3 DNA sequence: TGTGCCAGCAGCCCCACTAGCGTCTCCTACAATGAGCAGTTCTTC. Amino acids: CASSPTSVSYNEQFF.

This clone was recorded once. This chain connects TRBV4-1 to TRBJ1-2; D gene ambiguous. This CDR3 contains 13 residues. The V end was cut by 2 bases, the J end by 4 bases, with 8 bases between. Germline-derived CDR1 and CDR2 are MGHRA and YSYEKL. The CDR3 here is CASSQRGFYGYTF. CDR3 DNA: TGCGCCAGCAGCCAAAGAGGCTTCTATGGCTACACCTTC.

The V call is TRBV30, the J call TRBJ1-5; 7 bases align to TRBD1. The CDR3 spans 22 residues. With V trimmed by 2 bases and J by 1 base, 26 bases remained unmatched. CDR1 is GTSNPN and CDR2 is SVGIG in the germline V gene (reference sequence). CDR3 residues: CAWSLKTPGDSSGAGSNQPQHF. In nucleotides, the CDR3 is TGTGCCTGGAGTTTAAAGACCCCCGGGGACAGCAGCGGCGCAGGAAGCAATCAGCCCCAGCATTTT. The full variable domain, completed using reference TRBV30 and TRBJ1-5, is SQTIHQWPATLVQPVGSPLSLECTVEGTSNPNLYWYRQAAGRGLQLLFYSVGIGQISSEVPQNLSASRPQDRQFILSSKKLLLSDSGFYLCAWSLKTPGDSSGAGSNQPQHFGDGTRLSIL.

The chain recombines TRBV4-1 with TRBJ1-2; 10 nucleotides align to TRBD1. Germline trimming cut 5 bases from V and 7 bases from J; bases unmatched to any gene: 10. Germline V gene lookup returns CDR1 MGHRA and CDR2 YSYEKL. The length of the CDR3 is 15 residues. The DNA for the CDR3 is TGCGCCAGCAGCGAACCGGGACAGGGGTTTTCTGGCTACACCTTC. Translated, it gives CASSEPGQGFSGYTF.

The J gene is TRBJ1-2, the V gene TRBV3-1 (or the pseudogene TRBV3-2); 7 nucleotides align to TRBD1. The junction had 4 bases not matched to a gene; V was cut back by 4 bases and J by 5 bases. CDR1 LGHDT and CDR2 YNNKEL come from the germline V gene (reference sequence). The CDR3 totals 13 residues. CDR3 coding DNA: TGTGCCAGCAGCCCAGGGACAGAGTATGGCTACACCTTC. Translation: CASSPGTEYGYTF.

This clone was counted only a few times. The chain carries TRBV7-9 and TRBJ1-3, with unresolved D. Trimming shortened V by 0 bases and J by 0 bases, and 9 bases separated the two germline ends. CDR1 SEHNR and CDR2 FQNEAQ come from the germline V gene (reference sequence). The length of the CDR3 is 16 residues. Here the CDR3 reads CASSLAGGGSGNTIYF. The DNA for the CDR3 is TGTGCCAGCAGCTTAGCCGGCGGCGGCTCTGGAAACACCATATATTTT.

V is TRBV27 and J is TRBJ2-7; D ambiguous. The V gene lost 7 bases and the J gene lost 2 bases, with 18 bases spanning the gap. This CDR3 region has 15 residues. Looked up from germline, CDR1 is MNHEY and CDR2 is SMNVEV (reference sequence). In DNA, the CDR3 is TGTGCCAGCACGTTTTACTCGAGCCCAACCTACGAGCAGTACTTC. Protein product: CASTFYSSPTYEQYF.

The rearrangement joins TRBV7-2 to TRBJ1-5; the D is unclear. The CDR3 has 13 amino acids. CDR1 is SGHTA, CDR2 FQGNSA, per germline. V lost 4 bases to trimming and J lost 6 bases, with 10 bases between them. In DNA, the CDR3 is TGTGCCAGCAGCTCTGGGCTGAGTCAGCCCCAGCATTTT. It specifies CASSSGLSQPQHF. The full variable domain, with the rest looked up from reference TRBV7-2 and TRBJ1-5, is GAGVSQSPSNKVTEKGKDVELRCDPISGHTALYWYRQSLGQGLEFLIYFQGNSAPDKSGLPSDRFSAERTGGSVSTLTIQRTQQEDSAVYLCASSSGLSQPQHFGDGTRLSIL.

This clone was observed a few times. The genes are TRBV12-3 or TRBV12-4 and TRBJ1-2; no clear D. Between the trimmed V and J ends, which lost 3 bases and 7 bases, there was a span of 3 bases. The CDR3 is made up of 10 amino acids. Here the CDR3 DNA reads TGTGCCAGCAGTTTTCGTGGCTACACCTTC. Its translation: CASSFRGYTF.

This chain joins TRBV10-3 and TRBJ2-7, with 9 nucleotides matching TRBD1. J lost 5 bases, V lost 6 bases, and 2 bases had no gene match. Germline V gene lookup returns CDR1 ENHRY and CDR2 SYGVKD. The CDR3 has 12 residues. CDR3: CAIRQGANEQYF. The CDR3 DNA is TGTGCCATCAGACAGGGGGCCAACGAGCAGTACTTC.